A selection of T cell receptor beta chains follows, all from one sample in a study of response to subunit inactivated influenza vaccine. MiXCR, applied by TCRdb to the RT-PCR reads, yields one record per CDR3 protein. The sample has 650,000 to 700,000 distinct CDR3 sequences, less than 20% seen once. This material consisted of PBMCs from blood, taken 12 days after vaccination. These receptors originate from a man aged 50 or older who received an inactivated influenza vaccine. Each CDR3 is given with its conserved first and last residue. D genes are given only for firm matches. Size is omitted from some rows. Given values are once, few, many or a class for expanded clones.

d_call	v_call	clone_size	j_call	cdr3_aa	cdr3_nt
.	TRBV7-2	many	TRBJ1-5	CASSLSALRDWPQHF	TGTGCCAGCAGCTTATCGGCCCTTCGCGACTGGCCCCAGCATTTT
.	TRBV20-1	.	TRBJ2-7	CSAAGITTDGQYF	TGCAGTGCAGCAGGAATTACAACTGATGGGCAGTACTTC
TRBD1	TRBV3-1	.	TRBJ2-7	CASSQEAGGGEQYF	TGTGCCAGCAGCCAAGAGGCAGGGGGCGGCGAGCAGTACTTC
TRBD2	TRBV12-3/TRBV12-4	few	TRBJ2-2	CASSLNPLAGIDTGELFF	TGTGCCAGCAGTTTGAATCCCCTAGCGGGAATCGACACCGGGGAGCTGTTTTTT
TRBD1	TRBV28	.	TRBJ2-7	CASSLPGTGYYEQYF	TGTGCCAGCAGTTTACCCGGGACAGGGTACTACGAGCAGTACTTC
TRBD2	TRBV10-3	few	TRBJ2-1	CAAAGEGEQFF	TGTGCCGCCGCGGGAGAGGGTGAGCAGTTCTTC
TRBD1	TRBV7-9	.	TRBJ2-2	CASSVGQVNTGELFF	TGTGCCAGCAGCGTTGGACAGGTTAACACCGGGGAGCTGTTTTTT
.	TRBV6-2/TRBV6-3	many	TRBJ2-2	CASSYAEDTGELFF	TGTGCCAGCAGTTACGCGGAAGACACCGGGGAGCTGTTTTTT
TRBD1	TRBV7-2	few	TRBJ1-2	CASTPGQVNYGYTF	TGTGCCAGCACCCCCGGACAGGTGAACTATGGCTACACCTTC
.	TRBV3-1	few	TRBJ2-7	CASSLMPGSYEQYF	TGTGCCAGCAGCTTAATGCCGGGGTCCTACGAGCAGTACTTC
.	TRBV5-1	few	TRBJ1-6	CASSPGDQSPLHF	TGCGCCAGCAGTCCGGGGGATCAATCACCCCTCCACTTT
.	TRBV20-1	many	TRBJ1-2	CSASGMDYGYTF	TGCAGTGCTAGTGGAATGGACTATGGCTACACCTTC
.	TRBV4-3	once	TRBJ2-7	CASSQGTAHYEQYF	TGCGCCAGCAGCCAAGGGACAGCCCACTACGAGCAGTACTTC
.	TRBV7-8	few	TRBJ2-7	CASSHGINYEQYF	TGTGCCAGCAGCCACGGGATAAACTACGAGCAGTACTTC
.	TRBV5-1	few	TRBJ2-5	CASSLSSGYQETQYF	TGCGCCAGCAGCTTGAGTTCAGGGTACCAAGAGACCCAGTACTTC
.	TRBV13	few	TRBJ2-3	CASSKGATDTQYF	TGTGCCAGCAGCAAAGGGGCCACAGATACGCAGTATTTT
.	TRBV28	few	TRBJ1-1	CASSLTVRRGEAFF	TGTGCCAGCAGTCTTACTGTACGTCGAGGTGAAGCTTTCTTT
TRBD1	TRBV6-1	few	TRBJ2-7	CASSFMGQGLLYEQYF	TGTGCCAGCAGCTTTATGGGACAGGGGTTGCTCTACGAGCAGTACTTC
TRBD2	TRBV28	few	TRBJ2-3	CASSYLLSPKLAGETDTQYF	TGTGCCAGCAGCTACCTGCTCTCCCCCAAACTAGCGGGGGAAACAGATACGCAGTATTTT
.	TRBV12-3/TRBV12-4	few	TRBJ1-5	CASSRPGFNQPQHF	TGTGCCAGCAGTCGACCCGGGTTCAATCAGCCCCAGCATTTT
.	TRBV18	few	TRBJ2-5	CASSPPNSAGESKTQYF	TGTGCCAGCTCACCACCTAATTCGGCAGGGGAGTCAAAGACCCAGTACTTC
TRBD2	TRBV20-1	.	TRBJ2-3	CSALLAGFLDTQYF	TGCAGTGCTCTTCTAGCGGGGTTTTTAGATACGCAGTATTTT
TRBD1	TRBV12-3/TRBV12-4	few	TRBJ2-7	CASSLGQGAKYEQYF	TGTGCCAGCAGTTTAGGACAGGGGGCGAAATACGAGCAGTACTTC
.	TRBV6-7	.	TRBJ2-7	CASSYGNIPGRAATYEQYF	TGTGCCAGCAGTTACGGTAACATACCGGGACGCGCAGCCACCTACGAGCAGTACTTC
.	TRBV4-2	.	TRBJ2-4	CASSTQGQNIQYF	TGTGCCAGCAGCACACAGGGTCAAAACATTCAGTACTTC
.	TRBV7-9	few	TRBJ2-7	CASSSLTDSYEQYF	TGTGCCAGCAGCTCCCTTACAGACTCCTACGAGCAGTACTTC
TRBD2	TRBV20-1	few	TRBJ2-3	CSARQISGRTDTQYF	TGCAGTGCTAGGCAAATTAGCGGGAGAACAGATACGCAGTATTTT
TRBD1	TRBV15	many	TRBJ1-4	CATSILSGTGGEKLFF	TGTGCCACCAGCATTCTATCTGGGACAGGGGGGGAAAAACTGTTTTTT
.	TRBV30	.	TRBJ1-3	CALRPSGNTIYF	TGTGCCTTAAGACCCTCTGGAAACACCATATATTTT
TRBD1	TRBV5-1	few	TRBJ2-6	CASRRGQGSGLGANVLTF	TGCGCCAGCAGAAGAGGACAGGGGAGCGGTCTTGGGGCCAACGTCCTGACTTTC
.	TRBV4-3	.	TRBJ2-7	CASSQDFARVSSYEQYF	TGCGCCAGCAGCCAAGATTTCGCCAGGGTAAGCTCCTACGAGCAGTACTTC
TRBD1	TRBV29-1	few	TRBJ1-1	CSGNRGRNTEAFF	TGCAGCGGGAACAGGGGGAGGAACACTGAAGCTTTCTTT
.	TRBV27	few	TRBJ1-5	CASSPLNREGGWPQHF	TGTGCCAGCAGTCCCTTAAACAGGGAGGGGGGGTGGCCCCAGCATTTT
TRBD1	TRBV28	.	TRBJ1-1	CASSSLNRGQAFF	TGTGCCAGCAGTTCCTTAAACAGGGGTCAAGCTTTCTTT
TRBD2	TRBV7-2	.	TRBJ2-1	CASSLGRAGGEQFF	TGTGCCAGCAGCTTAGGTAGAGCGGGAGGTGAGCAGTTCTTC
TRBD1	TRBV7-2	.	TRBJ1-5	CASSLFRGRTNQPQHF	TGTGCCAGCAGCTTATTCAGGGGGCGGACGAATCAGCCCCAGCATTTT
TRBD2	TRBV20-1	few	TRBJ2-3	CSARTSGTDTQYF	TGCAGTGCTCGGACTAGCGGCACAGATACGCAGTATTTT
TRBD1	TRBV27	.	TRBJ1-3	CASRSSGGPGNTIYF	TGTGCCAGCAGATCGTCAGGGGGTCCCGGAAACACCATATATTTT
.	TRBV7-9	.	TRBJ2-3	CASSLASGITDTQYF	TGTGCCAGCAGCTTAGCCAGCGGAATCACAGATACGCAGTATTTT
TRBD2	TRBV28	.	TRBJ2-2	CASSTKQGSSGRSFTGELFF	TGTGCCAGCAGTACCAAACAGGGGTCGAGCGGGAGGTCGTTCACCGGGGAGCTGTTTTTT
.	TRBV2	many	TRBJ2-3	CASSQSGDTQYF	TGTGCCAGCAGCCAGTCCGGCGATACGCAGTATTTT